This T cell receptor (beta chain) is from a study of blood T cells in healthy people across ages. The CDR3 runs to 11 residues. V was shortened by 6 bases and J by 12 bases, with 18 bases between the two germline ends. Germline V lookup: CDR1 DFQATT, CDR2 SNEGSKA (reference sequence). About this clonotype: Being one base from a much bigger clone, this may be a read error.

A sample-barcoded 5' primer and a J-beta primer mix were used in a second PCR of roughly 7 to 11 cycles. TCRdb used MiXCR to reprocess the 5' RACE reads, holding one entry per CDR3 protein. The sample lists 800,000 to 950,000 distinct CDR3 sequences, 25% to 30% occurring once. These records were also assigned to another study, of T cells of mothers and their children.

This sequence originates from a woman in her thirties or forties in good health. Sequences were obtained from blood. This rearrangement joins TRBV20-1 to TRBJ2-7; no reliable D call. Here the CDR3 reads CSAGTQETRYF. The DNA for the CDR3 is TGCAGTGCGGGAACACAAGAGACCCGGTACTTC.